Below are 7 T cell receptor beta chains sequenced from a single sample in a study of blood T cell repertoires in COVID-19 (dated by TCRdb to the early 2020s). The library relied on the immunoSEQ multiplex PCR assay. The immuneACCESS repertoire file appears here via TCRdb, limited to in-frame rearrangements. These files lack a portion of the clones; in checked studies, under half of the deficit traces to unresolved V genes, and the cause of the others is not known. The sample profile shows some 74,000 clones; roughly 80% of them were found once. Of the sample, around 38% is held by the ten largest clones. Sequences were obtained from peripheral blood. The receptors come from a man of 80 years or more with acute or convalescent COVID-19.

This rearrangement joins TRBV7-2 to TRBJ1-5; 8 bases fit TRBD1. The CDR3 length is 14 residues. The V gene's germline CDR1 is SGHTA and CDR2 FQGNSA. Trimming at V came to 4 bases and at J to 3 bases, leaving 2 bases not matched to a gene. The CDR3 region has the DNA TGTGCCAGCAGCTCGGGACAGGCCAATCAGCCCCAGCATTTT. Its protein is CASSSGQANQPQHF.

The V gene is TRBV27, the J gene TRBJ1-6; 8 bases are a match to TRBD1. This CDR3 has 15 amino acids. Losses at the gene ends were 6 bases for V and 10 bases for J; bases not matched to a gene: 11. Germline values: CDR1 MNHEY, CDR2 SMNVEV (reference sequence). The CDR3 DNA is TGTGCCAGCAGACCACAGGGACAGGCGGGGTCACCCCTCCACTTT. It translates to CASRPQGQAGSPLHF.

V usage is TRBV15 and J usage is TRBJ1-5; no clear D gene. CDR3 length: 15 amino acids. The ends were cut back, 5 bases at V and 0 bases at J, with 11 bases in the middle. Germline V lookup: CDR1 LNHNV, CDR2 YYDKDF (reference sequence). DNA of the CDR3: TGTGCCACCAGCCTCGGACTCAATAGCAATCAGCCCCAGCATTTT. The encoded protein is CATSLGLNSNQPQHF.

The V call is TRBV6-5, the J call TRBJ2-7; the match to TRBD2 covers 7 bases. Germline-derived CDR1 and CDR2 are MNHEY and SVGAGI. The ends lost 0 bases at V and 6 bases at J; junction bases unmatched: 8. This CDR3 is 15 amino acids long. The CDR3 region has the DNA TGTGCCAGCAGTTACTCGACTAGCAGACGGTCCGAGCAGTACTTC. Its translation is CASSYSTSRRSEQYF.

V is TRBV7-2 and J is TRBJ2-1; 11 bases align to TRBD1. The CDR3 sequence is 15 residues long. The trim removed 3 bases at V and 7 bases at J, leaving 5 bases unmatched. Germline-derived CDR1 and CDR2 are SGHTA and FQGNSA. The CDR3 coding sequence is TGTGCCAGCAGCTTGTCCCGGGACAGGGGGAATGAGCAGTTCTTC. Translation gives CASSLSRDRGNEQFF.

The CDR3 protein is CASSLDFGGTGTEAFF. As DNA, the CDR3 is TGCGCCAGCAGCTTAGATTTTGGGGGGACCGGCACTGAAGCTTTCTTT. The chain is built from TRBV5-1 and TRBJ1-1; D perhaps matches TRBD1 (5 bases). This CDR3 contains 16 residues. Trimming took off 2 bases at V and 4 bases at J, with 18 bases between the two ends. The germline gives CDR1 SGHRS, CDR2 YFSETQ. Full variable domain (outside the CDR3, taken from reference TRBV5-1 and TRBJ1-1): KAGVTQTPRYLIKTRGQQVTLSCSPISGHRSVSWYQQTPGQGLQFLFEYFSETQRNKGNFPGRFSGRQFSNSRSEMNVSTLELGDSALYLCASSLDFGGTGTEAFFGQGTRLTVV.

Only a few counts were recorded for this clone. Written as DNA, the CDR3 is TGTGCCAGCAGCCGACCGGGACAAGTTACGGCAAACACCATATATTTT. It codes for CASSRPGQVTANTIYF. This sequence joins TRBV6-6 and TRBJ1-3; D might be TRBD1 (6 bases). Trimming stripped 6 bases from V and 6 bases from J, with 21 bases between. The CDR3 contains 16 residues. Germline V gives CDR1 MNHNY, CDR2 SVGAGI (reference sequence).